This is a list of T cell receptor beta chains from one sample in a study of Ad26.COV2.S vaccination and SARS-CoV-2 variants. Assay used: immunoSEQ multiplex PCR; TCRdb lists only in-frame clones, some missing. The data hold roughly 420,000 clones, with over 75% observed a single time. Material: peripheral blood, obtained in a trial of Ad26.COV2.S vaccine versus placebo. The receptors derive from a person aged 18-60 years who received the Ad26.COV2.S COVID-19 vaccine or a placebo. CDR3s include the opening cysteine and the closing phenylalanine or tryptophan. A D gene is named only where the DNA matches it firmly. Some rows mark clone size as missing; the rest say once, few, many or name a class of expanded clone.

clone_size	v_call	d_call	j_call	cdr3_aa	cdr3_nt
-	TRBV3-1/TRBV3-2	-	TRBJ1-1	CASSQGAGLNTEAFF	TGTGCCAGCAGCCAGGGGGCAGGGCTGAACACTGAAGCTTTCTTT
-	TRBV6-2/TRBV6-3	-	TRBJ1-2	CASSYSGGAGFGYTF	TGTGCCAGCAGTTACAGCGGGGGCGCGGGCTTTGGCTACACCTTC
-	TRBV9	-	TRBJ2-7	CASSVAPTAHSYEQYF	TGTGCCAGCAGCGTAGCACCGACAGCCCACTCCTACGAGCAGTACTTC
once	TRBV2	-	TRBJ1-6	CASSEVRMEGASPLHF	TGTGCCAGCAGTGAAGTTCGTATGGAGGGAGCTTCACCCCTCCACTTT
-	TRBV7-8	-	TRBJ1-5	CASSSSEYSNQPQHF	TGTGCCAGCAGCTCCTCGGAGTATAGCAATCAGCCCCAGCATTTT
-	TRBV28	TRBD1	TRBJ1-5	CASSWDRAVQPQHF	TGTGCCAGCAGCTGGGACAGGGCCGTTCAGCCCCAGCATTTT
-	TRBV18	TRBD1	TRBJ1-1	CASSPDRARGTEAFF	TGTGCCAGCTCACCAGACAGGGCTAGGGGCACTGAAGCTTTCTTT
-	TRBV19	-	TRBJ1-1	CASTIRPLGSTEAFF	TGTGCCAGTACCATTCGACCGCTCGGGTCCACTGAAGCTTTCTTT
-	TRBV9	-	TRBJ1-2	CASSVAKTGESGYTF	TGTGCCAGCAGCGTAGCTAAAACAGGTGAAAGTGGCTACACCTTC
-	TRBV11-2	-	TRBJ2-1	CASSPGTRRNEQFF	TGTGCCAGCAGCCCCGGGACAAGGCGTAATGAGCAGTTCTTC
-	TRBV7-5	-	TRBJ1-2	CVRSPRRDYGYTF	TGTGTCAGAAGCCCAAGGAGGGACTATGGCTACACCTTC
-	TRBV30	-	TRBJ1-1	CAWDPSGDTEAFF	TGTGCCTGGGACCCCTCGGGAGACACTGAAGCTTTCTTT
-	TRBV12-3/TRBV12-4	-	TRBJ2-5	CASSSGVGTQYF	TGTGCCAGCAGTTCAGGTGTAGGGACCCAGTACTTC
-	TRBV9	-	TRBJ2-5	CASTRDQTKETQYF	TGTGCCAGCACCCGGGACCAAACGAAGGAGACCCAGTACTTC
-	TRBV29-1	-	TRBJ2-5	CSAYGVPETQYF	TGCAGCGCCTATGGCGTCCCAGAGACCCAGTACTTC
-	TRBV7-8	-	TRBJ1-2	CASSLGVINREVYGYTF	TGTGCCAGCAGCTTAGGAGTTATTAACCGGGAGGTCTATGGCTACACCTTC
-	TRBV5-1	-	TRBJ2-3	CASSLSPSADTQYF	TGCGCCAGCAGCTTGTCCCCCAGTGCAGATACGCAGTATTTT
-	TRBV19	TRBD2	TRBJ2-3	CASSISSGGALSTDTQYF	TGTGCCAGTAGTATCAGTAGCGGGGGGGCCCTAAGCACAGATACGCAGTATTTT
-	TRBV7-6	TRBD1	TRBJ1-6	CASSADRGSSPLHF	TGTGCCAGCAGCGCCGACAGGGGAAGTTCACCCCTCCACTTT
-	TRBV10-2	TRBD2	TRBJ2-7	CASSDFSGGDSYEQYF	TGCGCCAGCAGTGACTTTAGCGGGGGGGACTCCTACGAGCAGTACTTC
-	TRBV15	-	TRBJ2-7	CATSRDSGRGYEQYF	TGTGCCACCAGCAGAGATTCCGGCAGGGGCTACGAGCAGTACTTC
-	TRBV4-3	-	TRBJ1-4	CASSRVGAGELFF	TGCGCCAGCAGCCGCGTAGGGGCTGGGGAACTGTTTTTT
-	TRBV19	TRBD1	TRBJ2-7	CASSPGQRYEQYF	TGTGCCAGTAGCCCGGGACAGCGCTACGAGCAGTACTTC
-	TRBV5-6	-	TRBJ1-5	CASSLLGNQPQHF	TGTGCCAGCAGCCTCCTGGGGAATCAGCCCCAGCATTTT